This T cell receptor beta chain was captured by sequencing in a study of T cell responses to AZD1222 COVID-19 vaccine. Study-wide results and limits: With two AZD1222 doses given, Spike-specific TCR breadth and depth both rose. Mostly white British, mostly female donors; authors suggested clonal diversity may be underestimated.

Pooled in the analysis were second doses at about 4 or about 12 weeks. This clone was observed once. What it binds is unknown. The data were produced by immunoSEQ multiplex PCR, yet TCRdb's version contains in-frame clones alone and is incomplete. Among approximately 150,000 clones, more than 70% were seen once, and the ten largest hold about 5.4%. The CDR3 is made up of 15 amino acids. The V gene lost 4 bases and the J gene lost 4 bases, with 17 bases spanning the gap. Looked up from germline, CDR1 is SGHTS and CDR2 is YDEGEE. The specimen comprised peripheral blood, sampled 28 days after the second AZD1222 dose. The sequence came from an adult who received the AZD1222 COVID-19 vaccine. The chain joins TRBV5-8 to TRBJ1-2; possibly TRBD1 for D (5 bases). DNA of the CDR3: TGTGCCAGCAGCCCCACCGGGGGTGGTAGCTATGGCTACACCTTC. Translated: CASSPTGGGSYGYTF.